This T cell receptor beta chain was identified in a study of T-cell memory formation after mild COVID-19. For the study at large: The TCR clusters were mostly specific to one donor.

This clonotype was observed a handful of times. The ends lost 4 bases at V and 4 bases at J; junction bases unmatched: 6. Germline CDR1 reads SGDLS; CDR2 reads YYNGEE. CDR3 length equals 16 residues. With constant-segment primers, 5'RACE yielded cDNA libraries of TCR alpha and TCR beta that carried sample barcodes and UMIs. One entry per CDR3 protein results from TCRdb running MiXCR on the 5' RACE reads. The sample yields almost 350,000 distinct CDR3 sequences, 20% to 25% seen once. This sequence joins TRBV9 and TRBJ2-3; 13 nucleotides match TRBD2. Specimen: PBMCs or a T cell subset sorted from them (not recorded which). This clonotype originated in a man between 18 and 29 years old who had mild COVID-19 (a few samples of this study predate the infection). Cell type and time point are not known. The chain's CDR3 is CASSRGLAGFPDTQYF. The CDR3 nucleotides read TGTGCCAGCAGCCGGGGACTAGCGGGGTTCCCAGATACGCAGTATTTT. Supplemented by reference TRBV9 and TRBJ2-3, the full variable domain reads DSGVTQTPKHLITATGQRVTLRCSPRSGDLSVYWYQQSLDQGLQFLIQYYNGEERAKGNILERFSAQQFPDLHSELNLSSLELGDSALYFCASSRGLAGFPDTQYFGPGTRLTVL.